The rows below give T cell receptor beta chains drawn from one sample of a study of T cells expressing NK-cell markers. No DNA is given; TCRdb re-called the 5' RACE reads and lists each CDR3 protein once. The sample data list hundreds of thousands of distinct CDR3 sequences. Sequenced sample: blood T cells: a sorted CD56 or NKG2C T cell subset, CD4+ or CD8+ T cells, or bulk PBMC T cells (not recorded which). These receptor sequences come from a woman aged 18 to 75 in good health. The CDR3 runs from the conserved cysteine through the conserved F or W.

j_call: TRBJ2-7; v_call: TRBV5-1; cdr3_aa: CASSPPSSPYEQYF
j_call: TRBJ2-1; v_call: TRBV5-1; cdr3_aa: CASSYRTGAFSESSYNEQFF
j_call: TRBJ2-7; v_call: TRBV28; cdr3_aa: CASSFARVSYEQYF
j_call: TRBJ2-3; v_call: TRBV5-5; cdr3_aa: CASSPSSVLTDTQYF
j_call: TRBJ2-5; v_call: TRBV12-3/TRBV12-4; cdr3_aa: CASSLAERGETQYF
j_call: TRBJ1-5; v_call: TRBV27; cdr3_aa: CATGPGRDNQPQHF
j_call: TRBJ1-4; v_call: TRBV20-1; cdr3_aa: CSARDGGPRKEKLFF
j_call: TRBJ1-1; v_call: TRBV19; cdr3_aa: CASSMGSSRTEAFF
j_call: TRBJ2-7; v_call: TRBV5-1; cdr3_aa: CASSLAWDHEQYF
j_call: TRBJ1-6; v_call: TRBV6-5; cdr3_aa: CASSYSPPRNLHF
j_call: TRBJ2-1; v_call: TRBV5-1; cdr3_aa: CASSLGLATYNEQFF
j_call: TRBJ1-1; v_call: TRBV20-1; cdr3_aa: CSASRQGVAEAFF
j_call: TRBJ1-1; v_call: TRBV5-5; cdr3_aa: CASSFRPPNTEAFF
j_call: TRBJ1-6; v_call: TRBV5-1; cdr3_aa: CASSLAGQSDSPLHF
j_call: TRBJ1-2; v_call: TRBV12-3/TRBV12-4; cdr3_aa: CASSPGRRGYGYTF
j_call: TRBJ2-5; v_call: TRBV20-1; cdr3_aa: CSATPTNRAQAETQYF
j_call: TRBJ2-5; v_call: TRBV7-2; cdr3_aa: CASSFGTLRETQYF
j_call: TRBJ1-2; v_call: TRBV28; cdr3_aa: CASSRSLLNYGYTF
j_call: TRBJ2-3; v_call: TRBV20-1; cdr3_aa: CSARGIHKEPTSTDTQYF
j_call: TRBJ2-5; v_call: TRBV5-1; cdr3_aa: CASTIVSGRSETQYF
j_call: TRBJ2-1; v_call: TRBV5-1; cdr3_aa: CASSPSVSSYNEQFF
j_call: TRBJ2-2; v_call: TRBV6-2/TRBV6-3; cdr3_aa: CASSVTRIGAGELFF
j_call: TRBJ2-7; v_call: TRBV29-1; cdr3_aa: CSTLQGTALSYEQYF
j_call: TRBJ2-1; v_call: TRBV10-3; cdr3_aa: CAIRAVIHNEQFF